A single sample is the source of the 30 T cell receptor beta chains below, sequenced in a study of OX40 agonist ivuxolimab in advanced cancers. Here immunoSEQ multiplex PCR was the method, and the copy in TCRdb shows in-frame clones only, minus some. The sample has under 90,000 clones, approximately 85% seen once; the top ten hold 2% to 2.5%. The source was CD4+ or CD8+ T cells sorted from blood, collected in a trial of the OX40 agonist ivuxolimab. The receptors originated from an adult with an advanced solid tumor such as melanoma, head and neck, liver or kidney cancer.

The J gene is TRBJ2-7, the V gene TRBV28, with 8 bases aligning to TRBD1. The CDR3 spans 14 residues. V lost 9 bases to trimming and J lost 6 bases; unmatched junction nucleotides: 13. Germline V CDR1 and CDR2: MDHEN, SYDVKM. The CDR3 DNA follows: TGTGCCAGTAGAGTCCCTGGACAGGGCAGCGAGCAGTACTTC. Its translation: CASRVPGQGSEQYF.

The rearrangement uses TRBV10-3 and TRBJ2-5; D is undetermined. The V gene's germline CDR1 is ENHRY and CDR2 SYGVKD. This CDR3 region has 14 residues. Trimming shortened V by 8 bases and J by 1 base, and 14 bases separated the two germline ends. DNA for the CDR3: TGTGCCATCCAGGCAACTCTCCTCCAAGAGACCCAGTACTTC. Amino acid sequence: CAIQATLLQETQYF.

V is TRBV30 and J is TRBJ1-5; the D is unclear. Germline CDR1 and CDR2: GTSNPN and SVGIG (reference sequence). This CDR3 is built from 15 residues. The ends were cut back, 0 bases at V and 2 bases at J, with 11 bases in the middle. The CDR3 DNA is TGTGCCTGGAGTGTAAAAACGGCGGGCAATCAGCCCCAGCATTTT. It encodes CAWSVKTAGNQPQHF.

The chain couples TRBV15 to TRBJ1-2; 7 bases are shared with TRBD1. CDR3 length: 15 amino acids. V lost 4 bases, J lost 8 bases, and 13 bases stayed unmatched. Germline loops: CDR1 LNHNV, CDR2 YYDKDF (reference sequence). The CDR3 nucleotides are TGTGCCACCAGCAACCGACAGGGAGAGTCTAAAGGCTACACCTTC. Its translation is CATSNRQGESKGYTF. Full variable domain (outside the CDR3, taken from reference TRBV15 and TRBJ1-2): DAMVIQNPRYQVTQFGKPVTLSCSQTLNHNVMYWYQQKSSQAPKLLFHYYDKDFNNEADTPDNFQSRRPNTSFCFLDIRSPGLGDTAMYLCATSNRQGESKGYTFGSGTRLTVV.

The chain couples TRBV9 to TRBJ1-6; D unclear. The CDR3 is 13 residues long. The V end lost 2 bases, the J end lost 8 bases, and 8 bases lay between the germline ends. Germline-derived CDR1 and CDR2 are SGDLS and YYNGEE. CDR3 DNA: TGTGCCAGCAGCGTCGGACCTGATTCACCCCTCCACTTT. Its translation: CASSVGPDSPLHF.

V and J are TRBV6-5 and TRBJ2-7, with TRBD2 identical over 8 bases. The V and J ends lost 6 bases and 4 bases, in that order; junction bases with no gene match: 8. This CDR3 comprises 14 residues. CDR1 and CDR2 from the germline V gene are MNHEY and SVGAGI. This CDR3 reads CASRVSGTYYEQYF. As DNA, the CDR3 is TGTGCCAGCAGAGTTAGCGGGACATATTACGAGCAGTACTTC.

The chain recombines TRBV5-6 with TRBJ2-1, with 8 bases identical to TRBD1. After removal of 4 bases from V and 2 bases from J, the junction contained 5 bases not matched to a gene. CDR3 length equals 15 residues. Germline V lookup: CDR1 SGHDT, CDR2 YYEEEE. CDR3 DNA: TGTGCCAGCAGCCTGACAGGGGATGCCTACAATGAGCAGTTCTTC. Residues: CASSLTGDAYNEQFF.

The chain links TRBV18 to TRBJ1-4; no clear D. V was cut by 3 bases and J by 3 bases, with 8 bases left in between. Germline values: CDR1 KGHSH, CDR2 LQKENI. There are 14 residues in the CDR3. DNA for the CDR3: TGTGCCAGCTCACCGGGAGGGTCTAATGAAAAACTGTTTTTT. As protein: CASSPGGSNEKLFF.

V gene TRBV5-4 combines with J gene TRBJ2-5; D gene ambiguous. CDR1 and CDR2 (germline): SGHNT, YYREEE (reference sequence). The CDR3 sequence is 14 residues long. With 0 bases removed from V and 1 base from J, the gap between germline ends came to 7 bases. For the CDR3, the DNA is TGTGCCAGCAGCTTGGCGGGTACCCAAGAGACCCAGTACTTC. This codes for CASSLAGTQETQYF.

The chain recombines TRBV5-8 with TRBJ1-1; 7 bases match TRBD1. The length of the CDR3 is 16 residues. The germline V gene encodes CDR1 SGHTS and CDR2 YDEGEE. Germline trimming cut 5 bases from V and 5 bases from J; bases unmatched to any gene: 15. The CDR3 region is CASSQWETGRETEAFF. In DNA form, the CDR3 reads TGTGCCAGCAGTCAATGGGAGACAGGGAGGGAAACTGAAGCTTTCTTT.

This rearrangement joins TRBV28 to TRBJ2-7; possibly TRBD1 or TRBD2 for D (5 bases each). The CDR3 spans 12 residues. CDR1 is MDHEN, CDR2 SYDVKM, per germline. CDR3 in DNA: TGTGTTATCGGGGCAGGCCCCTACGAGCAGTACTTC. Translating gives CVIGAGPYEQYF.

Only one count was recorded for this clone. In DNA form, the CDR3 reads TGTGCCAGCAGCACGATGGGGGCGGGAGTGAAGACCCAGTACTTC. Translation: CASSTMGAGVKTQYF. The genes are TRBV6-6 and TRBJ2-5; D is perhaps TRBD2 (7 bases). Trimming shortened V by 6 bases and J by 6 bases, and 20 bases separated the two germline ends. CDR1 MNHNY and CDR2 SVGAGI come from the germline V gene (reference sequence). The CDR3 is 15 residues long.

The chain carries TRBV28 and TRBJ1-6, with unresolved D. V lost 2 bases to trimming and J lost 10 bases, with 18 bases between them. The CDR3 extends over 16 amino acids. Germline CDR1 reads MDHEN; CDR2 reads SYDVKM. The CDR3 coding sequence is TGTGCCAGCAGTTTAATCTTGGCGCAGTTGGGGTCACCCCTCCACTTT. It translates to CASSLILAQLGSPLHF.

The rearrangement joins TRBV6-5 to TRBJ2-3, with D unclear. Germline V gene sequence: CDR1 MNHEY, CDR2 SVGAGI. This CDR3 region has 13 residues. Trimming stripped 4 bases from V and 2 bases from J, with 7 bases between. The chain's CDR3 is CASSWVHTDTQYF. Written as DNA, the CDR3 is TGTGCCAGCAGTTGGGTACACACAGATACGCAGTATTTT.

V usage is TRBV6-4 and J usage is TRBJ2-5; no firm D call. From germline, CDR1 is MRHNA and CDR2 SNTAGT. The CDR3 totals 13 residues. Trimming removed 5 bases from V and 1 base from J, with 8 bases in between. DNA of the CDR3: TGTGCCAGCAGTCGGGTCCCCCAAGAGACCCAGTACTTC. Protein product: CASSRVPQETQYF.

The chain uses TRBV7-2 and TRBJ2-7, with D possibly being TRBD1 or TRBD2 (5 bases each). This CDR3 contains 14 residues. V lost 3 bases and J lost 3, with 12 bases in between. CDR1 is SGHTA, CDR2 FQGNSA, per germline. The CDR3 loop is CASSFGAYSYEQYF. CDR3 nucleotide sequence: TGTGCCAGCAGCTTCGGGGCGTACAGCTACGAGCAGTACTTC.

The J gene is TRBJ2-1, the V gene TRBV2; D could derive from TRBD1 or TRBD2 (6 bases each). The V end lost 11 bases, the J end lost 6 bases, and 20 bases lay between the germline ends. This CDR3 spans 14 amino acids. Germline V gene sequence: CDR1 SNHLY, CDR2 FYNNEI. The CDR3 protein is CARRGTGVSNEQFF. Written as DNA, the CDR3 is TGTGCCCGGAGGGGGACTGGGGTGTCCAATGAGCAGTTCTTC.

J is TRBJ2-2 and V is TRBV7-7, with 7 positions matching TRBD2. This CDR3 is 14 amino acids long. The junction had 4 bases not matched to a gene; V was cut back by 3 bases and J by 6 bases. Looked up from germline, CDR1 is SSHAT and CDR2 is FNYEAQ (reference sequence). In DNA form, the CDR3 reads TGTGCCAGCAGCTTCGTTCGGGAGGCCGGGGAGCTGTTTTTT. It encodes CASSFVREAGELFF.

The chain is built from TRBV18 and TRBJ2-7, with D perhaps TRBD1 or TRBD2 (5 bases each). V lost 6 bases, J lost 2 bases, and 11 bases lay in between. CDR1 and CDR2 from the germline V gene are KGHSH and LQKENI. The CDR3 is made up of 13 amino acids. CDR3 loop: CASSLPGPYEQYF. The CDR3 nucleotides are TGTGCCAGCTCTTTACCGGGGCCCTACGAGCAGTACTTC.

J is TRBJ2-6 and V is TRBV18; no definite D call. V dropped 2 bases and J dropped 0 bases, with 8 bases sitting between them. The CDR3 length is 16 residues. CDR1 KGHSH and CDR2 LQKENI come from the germline V gene. The CDR3 DNA follows: TGTGCCAGCTCACCAGTGTTACCCTCTGGGGCCAACGTCCTGACTTTC. Translating it yields CASSPVLPSGANVLTF.

The V call is TRBV9, the J call TRBJ1-6; D is perhaps TRBD1 (5 bases). The V and J ends lost 4 bases and 5 bases respectively, with 16 bases between them. The CDR3 is made up of 16 amino acids. Looked up from germline, CDR1 is SGDLS and CDR2 is YYNGEE. The CDR3 DNA reads as TGTGCCAGCAGCTCGACCCCGGGACCGCATAATTCACCCCTCCACTTT. Encoded protein: CASSSTPGPHNSPLHF.

This clone was seen once. The chain employs TRBV9 and TRBJ2-7, with a tentative D call TRBD2 (6 bases). Germline loops: CDR1 SGDLS, CDR2 YYNGEE. The CDR3 contains 14 residues. The V gene lost 1 base and the J gene lost 3 bases, with 11 bases spanning the gap. CDR3 loop: CASSVRPRGYEQYF. The DNA for the CDR3 is TGTGCCAGCAGCGTACGGCCGCGGGGCTACGAGCAGTACTTC.

The chain recombines TRBV28 with TRBJ2-2; D is uncertain. Deletions cut 11 bases from V and 1 base from J, with 5 bases between. The length of the CDR3 is 11 residues. Germline V gene sequence: CDR1 MDHEN, CDR2 SYDVKM. CDR3 sequence reads: CAAGNTGELFF. The CDR3 coding sequence is TGTGCCGCAGGGAACACCGGGGAGCTGTTTTTT.

The chain recombines TRBV10-3 with TRBJ2-1; 10 bases are a match to TRBD1. The CDR3 totals 14 residues. J was trimmed by 1 base and V by 8 bases; bases with no gene match: 2. The germline V gene has CDR1 ENHRY and CDR2 SYGVKD. The CDR3 is CAIRGQGSYNEQFF. The CDR3 DNA sequence: TGTGCCATCCGGGGACAGGGGTCCTACAATGAGCAGTTCTTC.

This clone was observed once. V and J are TRBV10-3 and TRBJ2-2; perhaps TRBD2 as D (6 bases). This CDR3 is built from 16 residues. In germline, CDR1 is ENHRY, CDR2 SYGVKD. Trimming removed 2 bases at V and 2 bases at J, with 12 bases between. CDR3 bases: TGTGCCATCAGTGAGGTCCCGGCGGGAAACACCGGGGAGCTGTTTTTT. Amino acid sequence: CAISEVPAGNTGELFF.

CDR3 DNA sequence: TGTGCCAGCGACATACCCGGGAAGAAAGAGACCCAGTACTTC. Its translation is CASDIPGKKETQYF. J is TRBJ2-5 and V is TRBV11-2, with a tentative D call TRBD2 (5 bases). CDR3 length equals 14 residues. V gave up 8 bases and J gave up 3 bases, with 16 bases separating them. Per germline, CDR1 SGHAT and CDR2 FQNNGV. The full variable domain, its missing parts supplied by reference TRBV11-2 and TRBJ2-5, is EAGVAQSPRYKIIEKRQSVAFWCNPISGHATLYWYQQILGQGPKLLIQFQNNGVVDDSQLPKDRFSAERLKGVDSTLKIQPAKLEDSAVYLCASDIPGKKETQYFGPGTRLLVL.

There are a few counts of this clone. This sample also contains other DNA sequences that code for the same CDR3. This sequence joins TRBV27 and TRBJ2-6; no clear D. V lost 5 bases to trimming and J lost 4 bases, with 9 bases between them. This CDR3 is 14 amino acids long. Germline V gives CDR1 MNHEY, CDR2 SMNVEV (reference sequence). The CDR3 here is CASSPFSGANVLTF. CDR3 bases: TGTGCCAGCAGTCCGTTTTCCGGGGCCAACGTCCTGACTTTC.

The table lists this clone with a few counts. The genes are TRBV2 and TRBJ2-7; either TRBD1 or TRBD2 may supply D (5 bases each). The CDR3 is made up of 15 amino acids. Between the trimmed V and J ends, which lost 8 bases and 3 bases, there was a span of 20 bases. Germline CDR1 is SNHLY and CDR2 is FYNNEI. In nucleotides, the CDR3 is TGTGCCAGCCGGATCGGGACCCAGTACCTCTACGAGCAGTACTTC. This gives the protein CASRIGTQYLYEQYF.

The chain has TRBV29-1 and TRBJ2-3; unclear D gene. Germline V lookup: CDR1 SQVTM, CDR2 ANQGSEA. The CDR3 covers 12 residues. Trimming stripped 7 bases from V and 0 bases from J, with 8 bases between. CDR3 bases: TGCAGCGCGGCGGATAGCACAGATACGCAGTATTTT. Translating it yields CSAADSTDTQYF.

The V gene is TRBV4-1, the J gene TRBJ2-5; TRBD2 matches 12 bases. The V gene's germline CDR1 is MGHRA and CDR2 YSYEKL. The junction had 2 bases not matched to a gene; V was cut back by 5 bases and J by 1 base. The CDR3 consists of 15 residues. The CDR3 DNA reads TGCGCCAGCAGCGCTAGCGGGGGGGGCCAAGAGACCCAGTACTTC. It encodes CASSASGGGQETQYF.